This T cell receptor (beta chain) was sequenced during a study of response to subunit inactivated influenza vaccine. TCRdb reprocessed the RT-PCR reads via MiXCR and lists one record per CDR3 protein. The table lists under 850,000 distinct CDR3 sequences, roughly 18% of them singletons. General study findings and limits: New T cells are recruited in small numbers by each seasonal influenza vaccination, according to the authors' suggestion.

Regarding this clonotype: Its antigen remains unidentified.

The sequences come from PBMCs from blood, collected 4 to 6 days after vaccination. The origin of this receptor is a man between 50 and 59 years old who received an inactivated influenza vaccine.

CDR3 sequence (DNA): TGTGCCAGCAGTGAAGGAACCGTTGGGGACAATGAGCAGTTCTTC. Translating it yields CASSEGTVGDNEQFF. The gene calls are TRBV6-4 and TRBJ2-1, with unresolved D. Germline V gives CDR1 MRHNA, CDR2 SNTAGT. The CDR3 extends over 15 amino acids. Trimming took 3 bases from V and 5 from J, leaving 14 bases between them.